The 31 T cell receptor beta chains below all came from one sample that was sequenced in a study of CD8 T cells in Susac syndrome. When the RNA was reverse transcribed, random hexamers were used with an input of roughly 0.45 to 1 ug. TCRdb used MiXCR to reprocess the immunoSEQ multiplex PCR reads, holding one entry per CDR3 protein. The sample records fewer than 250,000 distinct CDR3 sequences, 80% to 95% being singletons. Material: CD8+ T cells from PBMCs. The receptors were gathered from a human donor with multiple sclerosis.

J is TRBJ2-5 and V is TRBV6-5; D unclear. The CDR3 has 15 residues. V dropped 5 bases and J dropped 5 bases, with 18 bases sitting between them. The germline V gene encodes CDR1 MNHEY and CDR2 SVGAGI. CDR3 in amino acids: CASSQTASRVETQYF. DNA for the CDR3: TGTGCCAGCAGTCAGACGGCTTCCCGTGTGGAGACCCAGTACTTC.

The CDR3 region is CASSLADGLNTGELFF. The CDR3 bases are TGTGCCAGCAGCTTAGCGGACGGATTAAACACCGGGGAGCTGTTTTTT. The chain has TRBV7-9 and TRBJ2-2, with D unresolved. The CDR3 is made up of 16 amino acids. Germline V gene data show CDR1 as SEHNR and CDR2 as FQNEAQ (reference sequence). Trimming took off 0 bases at V and 2 bases at J, with 10 bases between the two ends.

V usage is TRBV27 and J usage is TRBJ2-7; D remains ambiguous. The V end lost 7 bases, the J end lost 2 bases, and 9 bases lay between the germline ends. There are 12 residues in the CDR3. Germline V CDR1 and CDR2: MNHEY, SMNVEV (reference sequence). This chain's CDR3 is CASTSQAYEQYF. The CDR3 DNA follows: TGTGCCAGCACCTCGCAGGCCTACGAGCAGTACTTC.

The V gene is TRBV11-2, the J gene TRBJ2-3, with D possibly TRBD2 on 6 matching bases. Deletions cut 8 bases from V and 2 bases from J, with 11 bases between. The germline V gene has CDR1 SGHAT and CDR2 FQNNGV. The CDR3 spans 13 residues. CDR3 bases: TGTGCCAGCGCCGGGAGATACACAGATACGCAGTATTTT. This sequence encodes CASAGRYTDTQYF.

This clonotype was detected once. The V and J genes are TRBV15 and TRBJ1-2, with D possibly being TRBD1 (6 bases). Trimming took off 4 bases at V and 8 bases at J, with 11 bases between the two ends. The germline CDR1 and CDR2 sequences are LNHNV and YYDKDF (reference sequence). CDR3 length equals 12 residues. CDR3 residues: CATSTRGRGYTF. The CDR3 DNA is TGTGCCACCAGCACCAGGGGTAGAGGCTACACCTTC.

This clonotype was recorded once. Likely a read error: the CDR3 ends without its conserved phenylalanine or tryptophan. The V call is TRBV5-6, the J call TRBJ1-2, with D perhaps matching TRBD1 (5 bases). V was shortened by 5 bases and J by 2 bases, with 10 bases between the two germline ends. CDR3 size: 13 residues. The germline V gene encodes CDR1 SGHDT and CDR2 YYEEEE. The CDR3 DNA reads TGTGCCAGCAGTTCCGGGACGAACTATGGCTACACCTAC. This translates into CASSSGTNYGYTY.

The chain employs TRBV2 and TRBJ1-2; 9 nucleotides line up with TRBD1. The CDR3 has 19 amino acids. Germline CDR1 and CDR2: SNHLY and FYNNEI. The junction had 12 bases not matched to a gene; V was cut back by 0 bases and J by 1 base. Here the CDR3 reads CASSEAVLGQGIGNYGYTF. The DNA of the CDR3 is TGTGCCAGCAGTGAAGCGGTCTTGGGACAGGGAATCGGTAACTATGGCTACACCTTC.

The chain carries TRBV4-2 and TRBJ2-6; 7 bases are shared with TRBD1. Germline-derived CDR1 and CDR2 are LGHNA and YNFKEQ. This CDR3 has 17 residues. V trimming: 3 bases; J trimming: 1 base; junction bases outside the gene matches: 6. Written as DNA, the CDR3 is TGTGCCAGCAGCCACTTGGACAGGCCATCTGGGGCCAACGTCCTGACTTTC. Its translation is CASSHLDRPSGANVLTF.

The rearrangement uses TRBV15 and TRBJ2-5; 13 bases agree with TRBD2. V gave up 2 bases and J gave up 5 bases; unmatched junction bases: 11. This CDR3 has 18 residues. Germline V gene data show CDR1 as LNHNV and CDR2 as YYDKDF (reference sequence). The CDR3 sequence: CATSRQTSGGPSLETQYF. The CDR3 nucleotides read TGTGCCACCAGCAGACAGACTAGCGGGGGGCCCTCTCTGGAGACCCAGTACTTC.

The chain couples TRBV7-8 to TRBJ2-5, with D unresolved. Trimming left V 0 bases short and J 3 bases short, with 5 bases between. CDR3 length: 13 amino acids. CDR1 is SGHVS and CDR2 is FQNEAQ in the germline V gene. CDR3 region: CASSLATEETQYF. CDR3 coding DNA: TGTGCCAGCAGCTTAGCTACTGAAGAGACCCAGTACTTC. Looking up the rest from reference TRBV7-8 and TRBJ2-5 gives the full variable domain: GAGVSQSPRYKVAKRGQDVALRCDPISGHVSLFWYQQALGQGPEFLTYFQNEAQLDKSGLPSDRFFAERPEGSVSTLKIQRTQQEDSAVYLCASSLATEETQYFGPGTRLLVL.

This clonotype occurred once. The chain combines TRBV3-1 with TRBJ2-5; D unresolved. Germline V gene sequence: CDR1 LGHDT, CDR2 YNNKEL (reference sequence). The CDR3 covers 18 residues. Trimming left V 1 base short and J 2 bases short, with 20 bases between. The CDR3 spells CASSQAPASYSGQETQYF. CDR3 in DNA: TGTGCCAGCAGCCAAGCCCCGGCTTCCTATTCCGGGCAAGAGACCCAGTACTTC.

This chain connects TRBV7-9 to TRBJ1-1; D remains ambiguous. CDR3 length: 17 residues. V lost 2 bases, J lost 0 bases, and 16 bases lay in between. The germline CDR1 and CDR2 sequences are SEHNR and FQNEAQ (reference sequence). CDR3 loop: CASSLKAAIGMNTEAFF. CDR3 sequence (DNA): TGTGCCAGCAGCTTAAAAGCGGCGATAGGCATGAACACTGAAGCTTTCTTT.

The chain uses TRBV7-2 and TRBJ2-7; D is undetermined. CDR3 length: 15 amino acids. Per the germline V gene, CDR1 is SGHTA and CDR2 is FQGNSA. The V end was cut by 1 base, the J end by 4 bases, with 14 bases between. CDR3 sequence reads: CASSLEGQAGYEQYF. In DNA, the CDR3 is TGTGCCAGCAGCTTAGAAGGGCAAGCCGGGTACGAGCAGTACTTC.

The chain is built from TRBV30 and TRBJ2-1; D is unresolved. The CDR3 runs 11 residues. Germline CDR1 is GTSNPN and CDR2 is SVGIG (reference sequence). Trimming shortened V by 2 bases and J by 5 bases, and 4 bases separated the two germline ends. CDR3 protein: CAWSYDNEQFF. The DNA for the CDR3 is TGTGCCTGGAGTTATGACAATGAGCAGTTCTTC.

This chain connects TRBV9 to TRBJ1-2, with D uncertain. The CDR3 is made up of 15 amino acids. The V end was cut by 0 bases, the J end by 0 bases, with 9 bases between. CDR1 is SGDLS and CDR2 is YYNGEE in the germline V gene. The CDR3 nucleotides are TGTGCCAGCAGCGTAGGATTTTCGGCTAACTATGGCTACACCTTC. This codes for CASSVGFSANYGYTF. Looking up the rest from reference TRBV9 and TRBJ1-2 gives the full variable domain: DSGVTQTPKHLITATGQRVTLRCSPRSGDLSVYWYQQSLDQGLQFLIQYYNGEERAKGNILERFSAQQFPDLHSELNLSSLELGDSALYFCASSVGFSANYGYTFGSGTRLTVV.

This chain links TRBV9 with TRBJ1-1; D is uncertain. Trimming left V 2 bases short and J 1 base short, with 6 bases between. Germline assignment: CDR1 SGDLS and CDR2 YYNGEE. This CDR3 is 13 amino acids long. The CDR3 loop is CASSVGWNTEAFF. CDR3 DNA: TGTGCCAGCAGCGTTGGATGGAACACTGAAGCTTTCTTT.

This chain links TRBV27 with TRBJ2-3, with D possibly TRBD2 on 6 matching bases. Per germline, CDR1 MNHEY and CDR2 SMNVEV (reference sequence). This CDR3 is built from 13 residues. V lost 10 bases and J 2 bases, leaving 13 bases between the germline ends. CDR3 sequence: CATGRPSTDTQYF. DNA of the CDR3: TGTGCCACCGGGAGACCTTCCACAGATACGCAGTATTTT.

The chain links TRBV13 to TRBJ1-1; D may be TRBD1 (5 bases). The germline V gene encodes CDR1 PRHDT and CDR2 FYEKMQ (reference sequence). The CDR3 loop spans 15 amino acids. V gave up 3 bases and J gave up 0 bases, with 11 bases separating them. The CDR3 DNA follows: TGTGCCAGCAGCTTTAGAGGGGATCTGAACACTGAAGCTTTCTTT. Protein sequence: CASSFRGDLNTEAFF.

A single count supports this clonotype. This CDR3 is CSAAGTSASYEQYF. The DNA for the CDR3 is TGCAGTGCTGCCGGGACTAGCGCATCCTACGAGCAGTACTTC. The rearrangement uses TRBV20-1 and TRBJ2-7; 10 nucleotides agree with TRBD2. CDR3 length equals 14 residues. The J segment lost 1 base and the V segment lost 5 bases, leaving 5 bases of the junction unmatched. Germline V lookup: CDR1 DFQATT, CDR2 SNEGSKA (reference sequence).

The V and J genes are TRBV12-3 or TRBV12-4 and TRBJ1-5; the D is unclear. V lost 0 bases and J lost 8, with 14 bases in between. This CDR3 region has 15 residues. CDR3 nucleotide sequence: TGTGCCAGCAGTTTAGCGGCCACAGCTCAGGAGCCCCAGCATTTT. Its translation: CASSLAATAQEPQHF.

The CDR3 bases are TGTGCCACCAGGGGCGGTGAATATGGCTACACCTTC. This sequence encodes CATRGGEYGYTF. The V call is TRBV15, the J call TRBJ1-2; D not resolved. The CDR3 is 12 residues long. Germline V gene data show CDR1 as LNHNV and CDR2 as YYDKDF (reference sequence). Trimming stripped 6 bases from V and 5 bases from J, with 10 bases between. Supplemented by reference TRBV15 and TRBJ1-2, the full variable domain reads DAMVIQNPRYQVTQFGKPVTLSCSQTLNHNVMYWYQQKSSQAPKLLFHYYDKDFNNEADTPDNFQSRRPNTSFCFLDIRSPGLGDTAMYLCATRGGEYGYTFGSGTRLTVV.

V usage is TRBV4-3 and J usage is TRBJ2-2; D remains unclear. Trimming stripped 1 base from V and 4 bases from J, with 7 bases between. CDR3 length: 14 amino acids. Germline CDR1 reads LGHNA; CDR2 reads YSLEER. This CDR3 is CASSQVTTTGELFF. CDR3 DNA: TGCGCCAGCAGCCAAGTGACAACCACCGGGGAGCTGTTTTTT.

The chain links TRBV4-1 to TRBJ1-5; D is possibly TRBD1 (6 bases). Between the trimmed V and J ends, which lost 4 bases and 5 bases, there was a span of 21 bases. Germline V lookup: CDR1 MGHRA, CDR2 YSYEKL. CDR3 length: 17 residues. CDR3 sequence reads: CASSPFPARDNHQPQHF. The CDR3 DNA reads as TGCGCCAGCAGCCCATTTCCCGCCAGGGACAACCATCAGCCCCAGCATTTT.

This CDR3 is CSARGWGHPSISVTTDTQYF. In nucleotides, the CDR3 is TGCAGTGCTAGAGGATGGGGACACCCGTCAATCTCCGTGACCACAGATACGCAGTATTTT. The J gene is TRBJ2-3, the V gene TRBV20-1; perhaps TRBD1 as D (6 bases). The length of the CDR3 is 20 residues. The V end lost 1 base, the J end lost 2 bases, and 28 bases lay between the germline ends. Germline CDR1 and CDR2: DFQATT and SNEGSKA (reference sequence).

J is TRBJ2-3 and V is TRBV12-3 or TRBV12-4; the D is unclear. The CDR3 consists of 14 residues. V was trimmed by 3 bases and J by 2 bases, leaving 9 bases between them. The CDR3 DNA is TGTGCCAGCAGTTTTGGCGGACCCACAGATACGCAGTATTTT. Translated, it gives CASSFGGPTDTQYF.

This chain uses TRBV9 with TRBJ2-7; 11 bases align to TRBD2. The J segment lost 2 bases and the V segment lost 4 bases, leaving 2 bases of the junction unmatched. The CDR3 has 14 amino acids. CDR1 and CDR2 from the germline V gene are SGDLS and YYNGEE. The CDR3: CASSQGLAAYEQYF. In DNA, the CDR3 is TGTGCCAGCAGCCAGGGACTAGCGGCCTACGAGCAGTACTTC.

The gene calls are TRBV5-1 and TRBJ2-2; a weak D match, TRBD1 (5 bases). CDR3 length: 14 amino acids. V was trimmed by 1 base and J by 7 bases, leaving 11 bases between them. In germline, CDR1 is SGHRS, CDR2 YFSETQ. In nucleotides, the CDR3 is TGCGCCAGCAGCTTGTGGCAGGGTGGCGGGGAGCTGTTTTTT. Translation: CASSLWQGGGELFF.

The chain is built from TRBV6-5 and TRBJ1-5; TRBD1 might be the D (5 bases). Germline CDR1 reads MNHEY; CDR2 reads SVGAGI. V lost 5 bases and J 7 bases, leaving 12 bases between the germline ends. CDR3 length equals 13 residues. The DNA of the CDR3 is TGTGCCAGCAGTCGGGGGTACGGCCAGCCCCAGCATTTT. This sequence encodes CASSRGYGQPQHF.

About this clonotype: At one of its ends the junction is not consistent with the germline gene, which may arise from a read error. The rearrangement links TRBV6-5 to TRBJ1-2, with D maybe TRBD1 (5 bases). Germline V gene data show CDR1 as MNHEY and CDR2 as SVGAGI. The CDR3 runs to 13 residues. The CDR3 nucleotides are TGTGCCAGCATTCATCTTTCCGGGACCTCAATGGCCTTC. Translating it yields CASIHLSGTSMAF.

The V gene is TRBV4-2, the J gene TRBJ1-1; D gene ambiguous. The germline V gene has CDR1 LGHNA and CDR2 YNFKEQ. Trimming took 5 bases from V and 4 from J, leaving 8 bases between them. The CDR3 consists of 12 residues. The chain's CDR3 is CASSFRRTEAFF. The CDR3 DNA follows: TGTGCCAGCAGCTTTCGGCGCACTGAAGCTTTCTTT.

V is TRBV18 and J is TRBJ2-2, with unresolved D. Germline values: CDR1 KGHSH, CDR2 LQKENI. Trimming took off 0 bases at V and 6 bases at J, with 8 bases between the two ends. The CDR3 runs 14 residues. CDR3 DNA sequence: TGTGCCAGCTCACCACCAGGGATTTCCGGGGAGCTGTTTTTT. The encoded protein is CASSPPGISGELFF.